What follows are 19 T cell receptor beta chains derived from one specimen sequenced in a study of T-cell memory formation after mild COVID-19. TCRdb re-analysed the 5' RACE reads in MiXCR, keeping a single row per CDR3 protein. In the table there are about 470,000 distinct CDR3 sequences, around 25% of which are singletons. Sequences were obtained from PBMCs or a T cell subset sorted from them (not recorded which). These receptors came from an adult woman who had mild COVID-19 (a few samples of this study predate the infection). Cell type and time point are not known.

The chain recombines TRBV2 with TRBJ2-7, with 10 bases fitting TRBD2. In germline, CDR1 is SNHLY, CDR2 FYNNEI. The J segment lost 6 bases and the V segment lost 6 bases, leaving 11 bases of the junction unmatched. The CDR3 consists of 15 residues. This chain's CDR3 is CASSLALAGESEQYF. The CDR3 coding sequence is TGTGCCAGCAGCCTCGCCCTAGCGGGAGAGAGCGAGCAGTACTTC.

Worth noting for this clonotype: One end of the junction is discordant with germline, which a read error may explain. V is TRBV6-1 and J is TRBJ2-7; D may be TRBD1 (6 bases). Germline loops: CDR1 MNHNS, CDR2 SASEGT. This CDR3 has 15 residues. CDR3 bases: TGTGCCAGCAGCGAAGGACAGCTTGGGAACTACGAGCAGTACTTC. Translated: CASSEGQLGNYEQYF.

V is TRBV20-1 and J is TRBJ1-6; TRBD1 might be the D (6 bases). The germline V and J ends were trimmed by 0 bases and 3 bases, with 15 bases remaining between them. Germline CDR1 DFQATT, CDR2 SNEGSKA (reference sequence). This CDR3 comprises 17 residues. The CDR3 here is CSARDSRDRRYNSPLHF. The DNA of the CDR3 is TGCAGTGCTAGAGATAGCCGAGACAGGCGCTATAATTCACCCCTCCACTTT.

The chain links TRBV29-1 to TRBJ1-4; tentatively, D is TRBD1 (6 bases). The CDR3 is made up of 14 amino acids. CDR1 is SQVTM, CDR2 ANQGSEA, per germline. Trimming cost V 6 bases and J 5 bases, with 16 bases left between them. CDR3 in DNA: TGCAGCGTCGCCCAGGGGTTCCGAAATGAAAAACTGTTTTTT. Translation gives CSVAQGFRNEKLFF.

The rearrangement links TRBV10-2 to TRBJ1-5; 7 nucleotides line up with TRBD1. CDR1 WSHSY and CDR2 SAAADI come from the germline V gene. The CDR3 extends over 16 amino acids. Trimming removed 6 bases from V and 0 bases from J; junction bases left unmatched: 8. The CDR3 loop is CASSRSGTVSNQPQHF. The CDR3 DNA is TGCGCCAGCAGCAGATCGGGGACAGTTAGCAATCAGCCCCAGCATTTT.

The J gene is TRBJ2-1, the V gene TRBV18; the match to TRBD2 covers 10 bases. Trimming took 4 bases from V and 5 from J; bases not matched to a gene: 11. The V gene's germline CDR1 is KGHSH and CDR2 LQKENI. There are 17 residues in the CDR3. The CDR3 region has the DNA TGTGCCAGCTCACTTCGTCCCCTAGCGGGAGCGAACAATGAGCAGTTCTTC. Translation gives CASSLRPLAGANNEQFF.

The rearrangement links TRBV11-1 to TRBJ1-1; D remains ambiguous. This CDR3 has 11 amino acids. Germline V gives CDR1 SGHAT, CDR2 FQDESV (reference sequence). The V and J ends lost 2 bases and 5 bases respectively, with 3 bases between them. The CDR3 DNA follows: TGTGCCAGCAGCTTACAGACTGAAGCTTTCTTT. It is translated as CASSLQTEAFF.

DNA of the CDR3: TGTGCCAGTAGTATCGAACTGGCGGTGGGCGAGCAGTACTTC. It specifies CASSIELAVGEQYF. This chain connects TRBV19 to TRBJ2-7; the D is unclear. Germline V CDR1 and CDR2: LNHDA, SQIVND (reference sequence). The CDR3 has 14 residues. V lost 3 bases and J 6 bases, leaving 15 bases between the germline ends.

The rearrangement joins TRBV7-6 to TRBJ1-2; 8 bases agree with TRBD1. Germline CDR1 and CDR2: SGHVS and FNYEAQ. There are 16 residues in the CDR3. J was trimmed by 4 bases and V by 5 bases; bases with no gene match: 12. Written as DNA, the CDR3 is TGTGCCAGCAGCCTAGGACAGGGTCGGAGTACCTATGGCTACACCTTC. It translates to CASSLGQGRSTYGYTF. Supplemented by reference TRBV7-6 and TRBJ1-2, the full variable domain reads GAGVSQSPRYKVTKRGQDVALRCDPISGHVSLYWYRQALGQGPEFLTYFNYEAQQDKSGLPNDRFSAERPEGSISTLTIQRTEQRDSAMYRCASSLGQGRSTYGYTFGSGTRLTVV.

The table lists this clonotype with a few counts. The V call is TRBV18, the J call TRBJ1-5; possible D gene TRBD1, 5 bases. The CDR3 is made up of 14 amino acids. V shed 4 bases and J shed 9 bases, with 16 bases lying between them. Germline CDR1 KGHSH, CDR2 LQKENI. In DNA, the CDR3 is TGTGCCAGCTCACTTGACAGCTCCTCATCGCCCCAGCATTTT. Amino acids: CASSLDSSSSPQHF.

Only a few counts were recorded for this clonotype. The J gene is TRBJ2-3, the V gene TRBV27; D is undetermined. Germline CDR1 and CDR2: MNHEY and SMNVEV (reference sequence). The V gene lost 7 bases and the J gene lost 2 bases, with 13 bases spanning the gap. The CDR3 sequence is 14 residues long. This CDR3 is CASTKSLDTDTQYF. The CDR3 nucleotides read TGTGCCAGCACTAAATCTCTGGACACAGATACGCAGTATTTT.

The J gene is TRBJ2-3, the V gene TRBV14; possible D gene TRBD2, 6 bases. The V and J ends lost 4 bases and 2 bases respectively, with 16 bases between them. The CDR3 has 16 amino acids. Per germline, CDR1 SGHDN and CDR2 FVKESK. CDR3 residues: CASSLGTHLNTDTQYF. DNA of the CDR3: TGTGCCAGCAGCCTGGGGACTCACCTAAACACAGATACGCAGTATTTT.

This clonotype was seen a handful of times. The rearrangement links TRBV12-3 or TRBV12-4 to TRBJ2-7; tentatively, D is TRBD1 (5 bases). The V end was cut by 6 bases, the J end by 0 bases, with 21 bases between. This CDR3 comprises 17 residues. CDR3 protein: CASSSPHRFPYSYEQYF. The CDR3 nucleotides read TGTGCCAGCAGCTCGCCTCACAGGTTCCCCTACTCCTACGAGCAGTACTTC.

The chain uses TRBV6-5 and TRBJ2-3; 11 bases match TRBD1. Germline V lookup: CDR1 MNHEY, CDR2 SVGAGI. Trimming removed 7 bases from V and 2 bases from J; junction bases left unmatched: 14. The CDR3 sequence is 18 residues long. The CDR3 reads CASKPGDRGSQFTDTQYF. CDR3 coding DNA: TGTGCCAGCAAGCCCGGGGACAGGGGGTCCCAATTCACAGATACGCAGTATTTT.

This clonotype has only a few counts. The CDR3 sequence is CASSRDERQETQYF. The CDR3 DNA is TGTGCCAGCAGCCGGGACGAAAGACAAGAGACCCAGTACTTC. The chain carries TRBV6-5 and TRBJ2-5; possibly TRBD1 or TRBD2 for D (5 bases each). This CDR3 contains 14 residues. Trimming removed 6 bases at V and 2 bases at J, with 13 bases between. Germline loops: CDR1 MNHEY, CDR2 SVGAGI.

This chain joins TRBV12-3 or TRBV12-4 and TRBJ2-5, with 7 nucleotides matching TRBD1. The CDR3 totals 15 residues. V was pared by 2 bases and J by 1 base, with 4 bases of the junction left unmatched. The DNA for the CDR3 is TGTGCCAGCAGTTTATTTCAGGGGGTCCAAGAGACCCAGTACTTC. Amino acid sequence: CASSLFQGVQETQYF.

V and J are TRBV12-3 or TRBV12-4 and TRBJ1-2; no firm D call. The CDR3 consists of 12 residues. V dropped 2 bases and J dropped 4 bases, with 5 bases sitting between them. The CDR3 protein is CASSLFTYGYTF. The DNA for the CDR3 is TGTGCCAGCAGTTTATTCACCTATGGCTACACCTTC.

The rearrangement uses TRBV5-5 and TRBJ2-7; perhaps TRBD1 as D (7 bases). Germline CDR1 SGHKS, CDR2 YYEKEE (reference sequence). This CDR3 comprises 15 residues. The V and J ends lost 6 bases and 2 bases respectively, with 18 bases between them. The CDR3 DNA sequence: TGTGCCAGCAAATTGGAGGGGACAGCAACCTACGAGCAGTACTTC. Protein: CASKLEGTATYEQYF. Using reference TRBV5-5 and TRBJ2-7 for the parts outside the CDR3, the full variable domain is DAGVTQSPTHLIKTRGQQVTLRCSPISGHKSVSWYQQVLGQGPQFIFQYYEKEERGRGNFPDRFSARQFPNYSSELNVNALLLGDSALYLCASKLEGTATYEQYFGPGTRLTVT.

J is TRBJ2-3 and V is TRBV4-2; 7 bases are shared with TRBD2. The CDR3 is 15 residues long. Trimming took 0 bases from V and 4 from J; bases not matched to a gene: 4. Germline-derived CDR1 and CDR2 are LGHNA and YNFKEQ. DNA for the CDR3: TGTGCCAGCAGCCAAGAGGGCGGGAGATCAGATACGCAGTATTTT. Its translation is CASSQEGGRSDTQYF.